The 16 T cell receptor beta chains given below trace back to one sample, sequenced in a study of CD8 T cells in Susac syndrome. RNA amounts of roughly 0.45 to 1 ug underwent reverse transcription with random hexamers. TCRdb reanalysed the immunoSEQ multiplex PCR reads using MiXCR and keeps one entry per CDR3 protein. The table lists approximately 160,000 distinct CDR3 sequences, approximately 94% of them singletons, with around 0.12% in the top ten. The specimen was CD4+ T cells from PBMCs. The origin of the receptors is a human donor with Susac syndrome.

V usage is TRBV14 and J usage is TRBJ1-1; D is uncertain. The CDR3 extends over 12 amino acids. CDR1 and CDR2 from the germline V gene are SGHDN and FVKESK. The V end lost 1 base, the J end lost 11 bases, and 11 bases lay between the germline ends. CDR3 bases: TGTGCCAGCAGCCAAGTGGGGAAAGTGGCTTTCTTT. Its translation is CASSQVGKVAFF.

CDR3 in amino acids: CAWRQGRYEQYF. In DNA, the CDR3 is TGTGCCTGGAGACAGGGTCGGTACGAGCAGTACTTC. The chain couples TRBV30 to TRBJ2-7, with D perhaps TRBD1 (6 bases). CDR1 and CDR2 (germline): GTSNPN, SVGIG (reference sequence). The CDR3 has 12 amino acids. The ends were cut back, 3 bases at V and 4 bases at J, with 10 bases in the middle.

V usage is TRBV18 and J usage is TRBJ1-6; D unresolved. CDR1 is KGHSH, CDR2 LQKENI, per germline. This CDR3 spans 17 amino acids. Trimming removed 2 bases at V and 9 bases at J, with 20 bases between. The CDR3 sequence is CASSPKPMDGGGSPLHF. CDR3 nucleotide sequence: TGTGCCAGCTCACCAAAGCCAATGGACGGAGGCGGTTCACCCCTCCACTTT.

The chain is built from TRBV15 and TRBJ1-4; D not certain. Looked up from germline, CDR1 is LNHNV and CDR2 is YYDKDF (reference sequence). V lost 0 bases and J 5 bases, leaving 10 bases between the germline ends. The CDR3 runs to 15 residues. The CDR3 nucleotides read TGTGCCACCAGCAGAGATCGGGCGGGAAATGAAAAACTGTTTTTT. As protein: CATSRDRAGNEKLFF. The full variable domain, in which reference TRBV15 and TRBJ1-4 provide the parts outside the CDR3, is DAMVIQNPRYQVTQFGKPVTLSCSQTLNHNVMYWYQQKSSQAPKLLFHYYDKDFNNEADTPDNFQSRRPNTSFCFLDIRSPGLGDTAMYLCATSRDRAGNEKLFFGSGTQLSVL.

This rearrangement joins TRBV3-1 to TRBJ2-5; no clear D. The CDR3 is made up of 12 amino acids. In germline, CDR1 is LGHDT, CDR2 YNNKEL (reference sequence). V was clipped by 0 bases and J by 5 bases, with 4 bases between them. The CDR3 region is CASSQDYETQYF. DNA of the CDR3: TGTGCCAGCAGCCAAGATTACGAGACCCAGTACTTC.

The chain links TRBV6-6 to TRBJ2-7; no clear D. The germline gives CDR1 MNHNY, CDR2 SVGAGI (reference sequence). Trimming shortened V by 6 bases and J by 3 bases, and 6 bases separated the two germline ends. The CDR3 loop spans 11 amino acids. The chain's CDR3 is CASSSLYEQYV. For the CDR3, the DNA is TGTGCCAGCAGCTCTCTCTACGAGCAGTACGTC.

For the CDR3, the DNA is TGTGCCAGCATCGTGCGGGAGAGAACCGGGGAGCTGTTTTTT. Residues: CASIVRERTGELFF. The chain combines TRBV6-2 or TRBV6-3 with TRBJ2-2; 7 bases are a match to TRBD2. Germline V gene sequence: CDR1 MNHEY, CDR2 SVGEGT. The CDR3 length is 14 residues. V was clipped by 7 bases and J by 5 bases; unmatched bases: 7.

The V and J genes are TRBV29-1 and TRBJ2-5; D is unresolved. The ends were cut back, 3 bases at V and 8 bases at J, with 13 bases in the middle. The CDR3 length is 12 residues. Germline loops: CDR1 SQVTM, CDR2 ANQGSEA. CDR3 nucleotide sequence: TGCAGCGTTGATTGGTCAAGAGGAACCCAGTACTTC. The encoded protein is CSVDWSRGTQYF.

The chain couples TRBV7-9 to TRBJ2-3; D is uncertain. Trimming removed 6 bases from V and 3 bases from J, with 19 bases in between. Germline V gene sequence: CDR1 SEHNR, CDR2 FQNEAQ (reference sequence). This CDR3 region has 16 residues. The CDR3 sequence: CASRPTRIRSTDTQYF. The CDR3 nucleotides read TGTGCCAGCAGGCCGACGAGGATTAGGTCGACAGATACGCAGTATTTT.

This clonotype was seen only once. The chain carries TRBV4-1 and TRBJ2-7, with D possibly being TRBD1 or TRBD2 (5 bases each). The CDR3 has 16 residues. Germline V CDR1 and CDR2: MGHRA, YSYEKL. Trimming took 0 bases from V and 7 from J, leaving 19 bases between them. The CDR3 DNA follows: TGCGCCAGCAGCCAAGATCTTGGGACCGCCTCTCGGGAGCAGTACTTC. It encodes CASSQDLGTASREQYF.

This clonotype was seen more than once but under ten times. The chain joins TRBV2 to TRBJ2-1, with TRBD2 matching over 9 bases. Looked up from germline, CDR1 is SNHLY and CDR2 is FYNNEI. J was trimmed by 1 base and V by 5 bases; bases with no gene match: 3. The CDR3 runs 15 residues. Written as DNA, the CDR3 is TGTGCCAGCAGTCCTAGCGGGGCGTCCTACAATGAGCAGTTCTTC. It codes for CASSPSGASYNEQFF.

The V call is TRBV29-1, the J call TRBJ2-2; tentatively, D is TRBD1 (6 bases). This CDR3 spans 14 amino acids. V was trimmed by 7 bases and J by 1 base, leaving 13 bases between them. Per germline, CDR1 SQVTM and CDR2 ANQGSEA. The CDR3 here is CSARGQRNTGELFF. For the CDR3, the DNA is TGCAGCGCCCGCGGACAGCGGAACACCGGGGAGCTGTTTTTT.

The chain couples TRBV7-2 to TRBJ1-1; 7 positions agree with TRBD1. V was pared by 5 bases and J by 4 bases, with 7 bases of the junction left unmatched. The CDR3 runs to 14 residues. CDR1 is SGHTA, CDR2 FQGNSA, per germline. As DNA, the CDR3 is TGTGCCAGCAGCAAAACAGGGGCCCGCACTGAAGCTTTCTTT. Its protein is CASSKTGARTEAFF.

This chain links TRBV28 with TRBJ1-1; D gene ambiguous. The germline V gene has CDR1 MDHEN and CDR2 SYDVKM. V lost 2 bases to trimming and J lost 2 bases, with 9 bases between them. The CDR3 runs 14 residues. The CDR3 spells CASSLKRDNTEAFF. CDR3 bases: TGTGCCAGCAGTTTAAAACGGGATAACACTGAAGCTTTCTTT.

J is TRBJ2-7 and V is TRBV6-5, with TRBD1 matching 8 bases. J gave up 3 bases and V 8 bases, and 9 bases lay outside the gene matches. Germline lookup yields CDR1 MNHEY and CDR2 SVGAGI. The CDR3 runs to 14 residues. The CDR3 loop is CASPGTGPHYEQYF. The CDR3 DNA sequence: TGTGCCAGCCCCGGGACAGGACCCCACTACGAGCAGTACTTC.

The chain carries TRBV5-1 and TRBJ2-1, with TRBD1 matching over 7 bases. Germline V CDR1 and CDR2: SGHRS, YFSETQ. CDR3 length: 16 residues. The ends lost 4 bases at V and 0 bases at J; junction bases unmatched: 7. The CDR3 nucleotides read TGCGCCAGCAGCCCCCGACAGGGTAGCTCCTACAATGAGCAGTTCTTC. Its translation is CASSPRQGSSYNEQFF.